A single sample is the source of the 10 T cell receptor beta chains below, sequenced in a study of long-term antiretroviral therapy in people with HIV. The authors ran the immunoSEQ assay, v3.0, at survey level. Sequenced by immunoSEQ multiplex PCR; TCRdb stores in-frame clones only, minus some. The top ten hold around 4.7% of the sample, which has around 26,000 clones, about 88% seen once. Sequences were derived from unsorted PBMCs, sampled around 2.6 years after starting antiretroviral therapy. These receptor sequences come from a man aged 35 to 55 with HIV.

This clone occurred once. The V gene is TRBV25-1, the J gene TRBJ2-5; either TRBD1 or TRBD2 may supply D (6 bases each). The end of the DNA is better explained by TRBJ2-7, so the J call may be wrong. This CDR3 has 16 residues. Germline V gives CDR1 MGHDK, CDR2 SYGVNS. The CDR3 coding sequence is TGTGCCAGCAGTGAAGGGGGCGGGGAGCCTTCCTACGAGCAGTACTTC. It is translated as CASSEGGGEPSYEQYF.

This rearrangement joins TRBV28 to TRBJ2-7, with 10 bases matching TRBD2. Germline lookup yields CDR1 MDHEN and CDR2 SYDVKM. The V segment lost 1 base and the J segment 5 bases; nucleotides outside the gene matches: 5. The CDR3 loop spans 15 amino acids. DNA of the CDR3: TGTGCCAGCAGTTTATTTGCTAGCGGGAGCAACGAGCAGTACTTC. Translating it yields CASSLFASGSNEQYF.

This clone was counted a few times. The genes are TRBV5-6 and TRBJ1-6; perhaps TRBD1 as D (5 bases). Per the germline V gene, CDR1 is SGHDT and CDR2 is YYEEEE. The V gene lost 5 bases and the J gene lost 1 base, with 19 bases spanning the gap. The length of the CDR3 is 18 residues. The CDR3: CASRGSGGYESYNSPLHF. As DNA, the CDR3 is TGTGCCAGCAGGGGGTCGGGGGGATATGAGTCCTATAATTCACCCCTCCACTTT. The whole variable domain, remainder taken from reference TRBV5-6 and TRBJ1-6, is DAGVTQSPTHLIKTRGQQVTLRCSPKSGHDTVSWYQQALGQGPQFIFQYYEEEERQRGNFPDRFSGHQFPNYSSELNVNALLLGDSALYLCASRGSGGYESYNSPLHFGNGTRLTVT.

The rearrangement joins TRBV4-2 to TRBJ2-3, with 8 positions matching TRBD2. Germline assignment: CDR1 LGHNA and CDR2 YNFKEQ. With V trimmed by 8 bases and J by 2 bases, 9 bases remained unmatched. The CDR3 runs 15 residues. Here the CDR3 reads CASAPSAGDTDTQYF. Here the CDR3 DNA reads TGTGCCAGCGCTCCTTCAGCGGGAGACACAGATACGCAGTATTTT.

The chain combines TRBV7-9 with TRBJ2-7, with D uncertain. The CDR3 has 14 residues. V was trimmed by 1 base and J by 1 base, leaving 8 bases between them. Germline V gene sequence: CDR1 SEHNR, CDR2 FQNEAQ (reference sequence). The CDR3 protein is CASSLDRSSYEQYF. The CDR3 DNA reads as TGTGCCAGCAGCTTAGACCGTAGTTCCTACGAGCAGTACTTC.

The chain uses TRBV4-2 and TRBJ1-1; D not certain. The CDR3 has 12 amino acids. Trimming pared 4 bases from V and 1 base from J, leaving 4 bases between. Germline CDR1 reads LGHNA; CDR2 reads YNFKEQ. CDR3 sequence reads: CASSPPNTEAFF. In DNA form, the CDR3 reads TGTGCCAGCAGCCCCCCGAACACTGAAGCTTTCTTT.

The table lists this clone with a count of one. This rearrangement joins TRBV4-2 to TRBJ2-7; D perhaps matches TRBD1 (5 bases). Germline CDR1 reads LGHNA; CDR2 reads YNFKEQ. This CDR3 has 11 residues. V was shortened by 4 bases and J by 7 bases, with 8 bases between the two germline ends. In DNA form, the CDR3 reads TGTGCCAGCAGCCCAGGGTGGGAGCAGTACTTC. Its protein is CASSPGWEQYF.

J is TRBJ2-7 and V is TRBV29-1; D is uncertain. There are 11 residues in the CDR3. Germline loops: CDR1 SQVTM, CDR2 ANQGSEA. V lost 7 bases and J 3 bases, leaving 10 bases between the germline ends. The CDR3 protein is CSAATYYEQYF. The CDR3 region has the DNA TGCAGCGCTGCAACGTACTACGAGCAGTACTTC.

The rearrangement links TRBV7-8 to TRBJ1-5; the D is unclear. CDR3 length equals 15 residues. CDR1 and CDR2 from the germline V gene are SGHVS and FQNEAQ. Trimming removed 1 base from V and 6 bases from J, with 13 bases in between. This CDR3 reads CASSLGGSGIQPQHF. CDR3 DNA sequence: TGTGCCAGCAGCTTAGGAGGCTCGGGCATTCAGCCCCAGCATTTT.

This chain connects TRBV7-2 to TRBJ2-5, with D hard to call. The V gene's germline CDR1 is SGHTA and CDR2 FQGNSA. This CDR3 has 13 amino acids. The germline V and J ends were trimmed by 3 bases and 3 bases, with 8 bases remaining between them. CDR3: CASSFLWEETQYF. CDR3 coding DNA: TGTGCCAGCAGCTTTTTATGGGAAGAGACCCAGTACTTC.